What follows describes a single TCR beta chain. The antigen remains undetermined. These data belong to a study of identical twins. General observations from the study: In monozygotic twins, models underestimated the sharing of out-of-frame TCR alpha.

Template switching added a universal primer site, and cDNA bore unique molecular identifiers. TCRdb ran MiXCR on the 5' RACE reads and lists one entry per CDR3 protein. The sample lists about 920,000 distinct CDR3 sequences, about 12% occurring once. All of the donors were Caucasians in good health. V shed 5 bases and J shed 0 bases, with 17 bases lying between them. Germline V gene lookup returns CDR1 LNHDA and CDR2 SQIVND (reference sequence). The CDR3 consists of 17 residues. The same specimen was also included in a second study, on yellow fever vaccine responses in identical twins. In that study: Twins reportedly showed a vaccine T cell response that seemed partly convergent and partly personalized.

The sequence came from a woman younger than 30 in good health. This chain connects TRBV19 to TRBJ2-1, with D perhaps assigned TRBD1 or TRBD2 (5 bases each). What was sequenced was PBMCs. In DNA, the CDR3 is TGTGCCAGTAGTGGGACCGAGTTGAGTTTCTCCTACAATGAGCAGTTCTTC. Translated, it gives CASSGTELSFSYNEQFF.